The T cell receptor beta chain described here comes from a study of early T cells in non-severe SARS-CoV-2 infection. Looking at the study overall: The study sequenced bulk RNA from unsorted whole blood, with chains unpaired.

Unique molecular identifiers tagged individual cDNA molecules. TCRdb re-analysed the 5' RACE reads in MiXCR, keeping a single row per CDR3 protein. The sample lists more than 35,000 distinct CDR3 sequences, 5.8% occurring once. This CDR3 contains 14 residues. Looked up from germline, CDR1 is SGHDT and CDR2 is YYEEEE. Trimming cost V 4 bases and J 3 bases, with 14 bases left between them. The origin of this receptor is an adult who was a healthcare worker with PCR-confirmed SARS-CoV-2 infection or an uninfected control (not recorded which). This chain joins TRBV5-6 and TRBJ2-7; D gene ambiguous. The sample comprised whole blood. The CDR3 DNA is TGTGCCAGCAGCACCAGGACGGGCAGCTACGAGCAGTACTTC. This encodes CASSTRTGSYEQYF.